This note documents a single T cell receptor beta chain sequence. These data originate in a study of blood T cell repertoires in COVID-19. Looking at the study overall: Samples taken during acute and convalescent COVID-19 were collected in the United States, Italy and Spain. T cells, B-cell-depleted T cells, or PBMCs supplied cDNA or gDNA.

Assay: immunoSEQ multiplex PCR; the TCRdb copy retains only in-frame clones and omits some. The repertoire has 200,000 or so clones, roughly nine tenths of them found once; the top ten carry around 1.6%. The TCR comes from a man between 65 and 85 years old with acute or convalescent COVID-19. The sequencing input was peripheral blood.

In DNA form, the CDR3 reads TGTGCCAGCTCACAGGGGCAGGGCTACGAGCAGTACTTC. This codes for CASSQGQGYEQYF. The chain employs TRBV18 and TRBJ2-7, with a weak D call TRBD1 (5 bases). Germline CDR1 reads KGHSH; CDR2 reads LQKENI. The CDR3 consists of 13 residues. The ends were cut back, 4 bases at V and 3 bases at J, with 10 bases in the middle.